A single sample gave rise to the 7 T cell receptor beta chains below, sequenced in a study of T cell repertoires in ileal Crohn's disease. Sequencing used immunoSEQ multiplex PCR; TCRdb keeps in-frame clones, though not all of them. The sample carries more than 50,000 clones, around nine tenths recorded once. The sample's time point: neoterminal ileum biopsy at postoperative endoscopy, about 6 months after surgery. Sequenced input: ileal tissue. These receptors came from an adult with Crohn's disease.

The chain recombines TRBV5-4 with TRBJ2-7, with 10 positions matching TRBD2. Germline CDR1 reads SGHNT; CDR2 reads YYREEE (reference sequence). This CDR3 contains 15 residues. Unmatched junction bases numbered 11, after V lost 4 bases and J lost 7 bases. DNA for the CDR3: TGTGCCAGCAGCATTGAAGCGGGAGGGCCGGCTGAGCAGTACTTC. Translating gives CASSIEAGGPAEQYF.

The chain carries TRBV19 and TRBJ2-3; TRBD2 might be the D (6 bases). V was pared by 5 bases and J by 1 base, with 10 bases between. This CDR3 comprises 14 residues. The germline V gene has CDR1 LNHDA and CDR2 SQIVND (reference sequence). This chain's CDR3 is CASSVQRGTDTQYF. CDR3 nucleotide sequence: TGTGCCAGTAGTGTCCAGCGGGGCACAGATACGCAGTATTTT.

This chain joins TRBV15 and TRBJ1-3; maybe TRBD1 (6 bases). The germline CDR1 and CDR2 sequences are LNHNV and YYDKDF (reference sequence). The V gene lost 1 base and the J gene lost 0 bases, with 16 bases spanning the gap. The CDR3 extends over 18 amino acids. CDR3 in DNA: TGTGCCACCAGCAGAGGGTCGACAGGACCGATCTCTGGAAACACCATATATTTT. Translating gives CATSRGSTGPISGNTIYF. Complete variable domain (other parts from reference TRBV15 and TRBJ1-3): DAMVIQNPRYQVTQFGKPVTLSCSQTLNHNVMYWYQQKSSQAPKLLFHYYDKDFNNEADTPDNFQSRRPNTSFCFLDIRSPGLGDTAMYLCATSRGSTGPISGNTIYFGEGSWLTVV.

The gene calls are TRBV6-1 and TRBJ1-5; TRBD1 aligns across 7 bases. CDR1 MNHNS and CDR2 SASEGT come from the germline V gene. J lost 0 bases, V lost 2 bases, and 7 bases had no gene match. There are 17 residues in the CDR3. CDR3: CASSERQGVYSNQPQHF. The CDR3 coding sequence is TGTGCCAGCAGTGAAAGACAGGGTGTATATAGCAATCAGCCCCAGCATTTT.

The V gene is TRBV10-2, the J gene TRBJ2-7; D possibly corresponds to TRBD2 (5 bases). This CDR3 comprises 12 residues. The V end lost 2 bases, the J end lost 3 bases, and 5 bases lay between the germline ends. CDR1 is WSHSY and CDR2 is SAAADI in the germline V gene. The CDR3 spells CASSEGLYEQYV. The CDR3 DNA follows: TGCGCCAGCAGTGAGGGACTCTACGAGCAGTACGTC.

V gene TRBV9 combines with J gene TRBJ1-4; 7 bases map to TRBD1. The germline V gene encodes CDR1 SGDLS and CDR2 YYNGEE. The CDR3 length is 19 residues. Unmatched junction bases numbered 15, after V lost 3 bases and J lost 1 base. Here the CDR3 reads CASSASDRVIGKTNEKLFF. The CDR3 coding sequence is TGTGCCAGCAGCGCAAGTGACAGGGTAATTGGAAAAACTAATGAAAAACTGTTTTTT.

CDR3 nucleotide sequence: TGTGCCATCAGTGAGGGGAGGGGGGCCTCCTACAATGAGCAGTTCTTC. Protein: CAISEGRGASYNEQFF. The V and J genes are TRBV10-3 and TRBJ2-1, with D perhaps matching TRBD2 (7 bases). The V gene's germline CDR1 is ENHRY and CDR2 SYGVKD. This CDR3 region has 16 residues. The germline V and J ends were trimmed by 2 bases and 0 bases, with 11 bases remaining between them.